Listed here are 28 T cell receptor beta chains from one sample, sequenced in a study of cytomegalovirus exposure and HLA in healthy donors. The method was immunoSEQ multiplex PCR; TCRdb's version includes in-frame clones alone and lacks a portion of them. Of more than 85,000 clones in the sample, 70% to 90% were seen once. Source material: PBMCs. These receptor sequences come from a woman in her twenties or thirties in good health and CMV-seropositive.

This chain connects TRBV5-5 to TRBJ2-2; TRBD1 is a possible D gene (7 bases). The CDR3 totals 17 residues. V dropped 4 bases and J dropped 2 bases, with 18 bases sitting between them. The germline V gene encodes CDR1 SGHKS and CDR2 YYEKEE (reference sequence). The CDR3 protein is CASSPRAQGGNTGELFF. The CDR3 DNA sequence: TGTGCCAGCAGCCCCCGGGCCCAGGGGGGTAACACCGGGGAGCTGTTTTTT.

The DNA for the CDR3 is TGTGCCTGGAATAACAGGGCCGGGGAGCTGTTTTTT. Its protein is CAWNNRAGELFF. The rearrangement joins TRBV30 to TRBJ2-2; tentative D call: TRBD1 (6 bases). V lost 4 bases to trimming and J lost 6 bases, with 9 bases between them. The CDR3 sequence is 12 residues long. Per germline, CDR1 GTSNPN and CDR2 SVGIG (reference sequence).

The CDR3 sequence: CASSRSGIAEQYF. CDR3 DNA: TGTGCCAGCAGCCGCTCGGGGATCGCCGAGCAGTACTTC. This chain uses TRBV7-2 with TRBJ2-7; D is perhaps TRBD2 (5 bases). Per germline, CDR1 SGHTA and CDR2 FQGNSA. V was shortened by 5 bases and J by 6 bases, with 14 bases between the two germline ends. The length of the CDR3 is 13 residues.

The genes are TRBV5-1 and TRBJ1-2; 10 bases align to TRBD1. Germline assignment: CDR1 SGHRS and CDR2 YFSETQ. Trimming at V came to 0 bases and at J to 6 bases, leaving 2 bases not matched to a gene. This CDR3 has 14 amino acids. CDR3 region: CASSLAGQGNGYTF. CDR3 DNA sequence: TGCGCCAGCAGCTTGGCGGGACAGGGGAATGGCTACACCTTC.

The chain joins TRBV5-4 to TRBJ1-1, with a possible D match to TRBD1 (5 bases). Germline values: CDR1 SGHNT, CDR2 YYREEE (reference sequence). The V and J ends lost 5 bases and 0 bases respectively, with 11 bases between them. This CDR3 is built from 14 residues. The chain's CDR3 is CASSWGFMNTEAFF. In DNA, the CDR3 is TGTGCCAGCAGTTGGGGCTTCATGAACACTGAAGCTTTCTTT.

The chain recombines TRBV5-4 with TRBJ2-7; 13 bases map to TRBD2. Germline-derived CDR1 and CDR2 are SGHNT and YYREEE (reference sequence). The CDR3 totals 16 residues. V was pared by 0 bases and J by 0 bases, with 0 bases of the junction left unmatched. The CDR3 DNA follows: TGTGCCAGCAGCTTGGGGACTAGCGGGAGCTCCTACGAGCAGTACTTC. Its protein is CASSLGTSGSSYEQYF.

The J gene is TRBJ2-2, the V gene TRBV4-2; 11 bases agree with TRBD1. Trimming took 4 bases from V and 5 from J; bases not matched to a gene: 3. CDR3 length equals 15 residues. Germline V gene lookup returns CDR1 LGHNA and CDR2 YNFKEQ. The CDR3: CASSLGTGGTGELFF. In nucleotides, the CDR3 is TGTGCCAGCAGCCTAGGGACAGGGGGGACCGGGGAGCTGTTTTTT.

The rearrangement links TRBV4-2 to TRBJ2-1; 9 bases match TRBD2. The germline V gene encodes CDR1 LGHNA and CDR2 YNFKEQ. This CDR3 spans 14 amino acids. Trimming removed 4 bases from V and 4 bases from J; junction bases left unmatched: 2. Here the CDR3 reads CASSRLAEYNEQFF. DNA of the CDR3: TGTGCCAGCAGCCGACTAGCGGAGTACAATGAGCAGTTCTTC.

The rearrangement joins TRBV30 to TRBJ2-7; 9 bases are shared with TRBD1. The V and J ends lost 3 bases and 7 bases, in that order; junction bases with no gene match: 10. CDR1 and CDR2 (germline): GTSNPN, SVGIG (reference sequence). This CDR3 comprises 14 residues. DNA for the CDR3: TGTGCCTGGAGCGCCGGGACAGGGCCCTTTGAGCAGTACTTC. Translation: CAWSAGTGPFEQYF. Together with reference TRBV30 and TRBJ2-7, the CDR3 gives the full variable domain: SQTIHQWPATLVQPVGSPLSLECTVEGTSNPNLYWYRQAAGRGLQLLFYSVGIGQISSEVPQNLSASRPQDRQFILSSKKLLLSDSGFYLCAWSAGTGPFEQYFGPGTRLTVT.

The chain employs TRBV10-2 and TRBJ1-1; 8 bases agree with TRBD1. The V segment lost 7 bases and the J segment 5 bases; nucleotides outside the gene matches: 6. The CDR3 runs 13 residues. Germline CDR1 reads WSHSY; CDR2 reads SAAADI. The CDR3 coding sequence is TGCGCCAGCAAAGGGCAGGGGGCGACTGAAGCTTTCTTT. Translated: CASKGQGATEAFF.

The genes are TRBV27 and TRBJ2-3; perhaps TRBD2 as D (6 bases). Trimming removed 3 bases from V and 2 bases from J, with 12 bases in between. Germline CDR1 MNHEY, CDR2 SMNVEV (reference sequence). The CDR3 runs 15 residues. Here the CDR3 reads CASSFAAGLTDTQYF. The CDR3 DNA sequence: TGTGCCAGCAGTTTTGCTGCGGGACTCACAGATACGCAGTATTTT.

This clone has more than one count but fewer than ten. This CDR3 is CASSFGLRNSPLHF. The CDR3 DNA is TGTGCCAGCAGCTTCGGACTCCGTAATTCACCCCTCCACTTT. The J gene is TRBJ1-6, the V gene TRBV7-6; D is ambiguous. Germline-derived CDR1 and CDR2 are SGHVS and FNYEAQ. The CDR3 has 14 amino acids. Deletions cut 3 bases from V and 6 bases from J, with 9 bases between.

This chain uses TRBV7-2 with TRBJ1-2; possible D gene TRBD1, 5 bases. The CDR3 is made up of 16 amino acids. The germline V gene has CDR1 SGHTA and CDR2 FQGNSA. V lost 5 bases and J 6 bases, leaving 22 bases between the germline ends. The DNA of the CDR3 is TGTGCCAGCAGCCCCCGGGGACTTTCTAGAAGTAATGGCTACACCTTC. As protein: CASSPRGLSRSNGYTF.

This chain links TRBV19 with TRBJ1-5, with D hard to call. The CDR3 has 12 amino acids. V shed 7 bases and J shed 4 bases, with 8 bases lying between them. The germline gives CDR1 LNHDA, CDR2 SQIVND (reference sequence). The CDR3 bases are TGTGCCAGTAACCGGGATAATCAGCCCCAGCATTTT. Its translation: CASNRDNQPQHF.

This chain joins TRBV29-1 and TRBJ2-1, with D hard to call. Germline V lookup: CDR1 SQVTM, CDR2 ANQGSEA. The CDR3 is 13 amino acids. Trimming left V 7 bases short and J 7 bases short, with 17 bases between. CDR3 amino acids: CSAVPGLTNEQFF. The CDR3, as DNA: TGCAGCGCCGTGCCCGGCCTGACTAATGAGCAGTTCTTC.

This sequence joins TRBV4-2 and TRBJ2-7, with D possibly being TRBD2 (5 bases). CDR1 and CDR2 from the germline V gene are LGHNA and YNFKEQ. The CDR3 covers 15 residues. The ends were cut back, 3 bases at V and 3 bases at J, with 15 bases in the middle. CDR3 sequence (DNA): TGTGCCAGCAGCCAGGGCCGGGGATATGGCTACGAGCAGTACTTC. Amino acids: CASSQGRGYGYEQYF.

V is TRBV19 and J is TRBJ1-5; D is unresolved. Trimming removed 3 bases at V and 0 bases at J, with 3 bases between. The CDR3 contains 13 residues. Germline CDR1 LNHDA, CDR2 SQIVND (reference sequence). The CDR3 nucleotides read TGTGCCAGTAGTATGAGTAGCAATCAGCCCCAGCATTTT. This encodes CASSMSSNQPQHF.

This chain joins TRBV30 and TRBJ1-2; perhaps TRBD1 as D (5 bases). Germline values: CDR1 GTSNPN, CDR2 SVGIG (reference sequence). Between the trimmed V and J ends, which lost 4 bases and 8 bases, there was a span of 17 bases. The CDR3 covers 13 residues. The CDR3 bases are TGTGCCTGGACGAGAGGTCCAGGGAAAGGCTACACCTTC. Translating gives CAWTRGPGKGYTF.

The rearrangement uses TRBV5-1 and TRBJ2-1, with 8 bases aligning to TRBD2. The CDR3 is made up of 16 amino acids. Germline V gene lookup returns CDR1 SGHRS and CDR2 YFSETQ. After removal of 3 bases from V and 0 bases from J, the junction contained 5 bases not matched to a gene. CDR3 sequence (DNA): TGCGCCAGCAGCTCCCAAGCGGGGGTCTCCTACAATGAGCAGTTCTTC. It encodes CASSSQAGVSYNEQFF.

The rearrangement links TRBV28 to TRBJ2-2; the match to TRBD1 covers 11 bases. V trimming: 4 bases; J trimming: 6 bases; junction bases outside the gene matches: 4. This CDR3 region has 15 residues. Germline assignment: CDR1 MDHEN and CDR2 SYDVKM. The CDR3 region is CASSWDRGLPGELFF. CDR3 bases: TGTGCCAGCAGTTGGGACAGGGGGTTACCCGGGGAGCTGTTTTTT.

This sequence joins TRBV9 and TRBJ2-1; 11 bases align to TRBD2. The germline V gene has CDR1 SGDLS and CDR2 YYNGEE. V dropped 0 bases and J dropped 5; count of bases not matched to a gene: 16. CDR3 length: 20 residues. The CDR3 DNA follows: TGTGCCAGCAGCGTAGCTACTATCGGGCTAGCGGGGGGCGCTAACAATGAGCAGTTCTTC. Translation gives CASSVATIGLAGGANNEQFF. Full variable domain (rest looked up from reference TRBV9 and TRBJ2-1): DSGVTQTPKHLITATGQRVTLRCSPRSGDLSVYWYQQSLDQGLQFLIQYYNGEERAKGNILERFSAQQFPDLHSELNLSSLELGDSALYFCASSVATIGLAGGANNEQFFGPGTRLTVL.

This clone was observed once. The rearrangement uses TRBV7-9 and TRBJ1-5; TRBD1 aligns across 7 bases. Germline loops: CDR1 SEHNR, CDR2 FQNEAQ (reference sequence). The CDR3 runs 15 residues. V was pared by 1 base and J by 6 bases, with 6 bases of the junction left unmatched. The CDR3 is CASSLGTGESQPQHF. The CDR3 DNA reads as TGTGCCAGCAGCTTAGGCACAGGGGAAAGTCAGCCCCAGCATTTT. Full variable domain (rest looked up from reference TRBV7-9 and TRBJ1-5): DTGVSQNPRHKITKRGQNVTFRCDPISEHNRLYWYRQTLGQGPEFLTYFQNEAQLEKSRLLSDRFSAERPKGSFSTLEIQRTEQGDSAMYLCASSLGTGESQPQHFGDGTRLSIL.

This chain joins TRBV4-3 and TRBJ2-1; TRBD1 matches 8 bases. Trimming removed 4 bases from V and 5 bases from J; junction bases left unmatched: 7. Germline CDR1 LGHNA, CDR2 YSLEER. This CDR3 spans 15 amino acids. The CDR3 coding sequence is TGCGCCAGCAGCCGAAGGACAGGGACCAACAATGAGCAGTTCTTC. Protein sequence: CASSRRTGTNNEQFF.

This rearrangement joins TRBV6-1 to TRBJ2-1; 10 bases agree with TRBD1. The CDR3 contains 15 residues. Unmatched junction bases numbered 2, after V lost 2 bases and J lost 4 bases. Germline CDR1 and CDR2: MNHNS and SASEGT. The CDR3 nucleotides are TGTGCCAGCAGTGAACCGGGACAGGGGTACAATGAGCAGTTCTTC. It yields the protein CASSEPGQGYNEQFF.

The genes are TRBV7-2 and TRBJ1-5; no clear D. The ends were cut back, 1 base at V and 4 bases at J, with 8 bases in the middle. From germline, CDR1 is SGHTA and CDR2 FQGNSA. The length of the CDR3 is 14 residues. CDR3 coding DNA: TGTGCCAGCAGCTTAGAGCCTCCTAATCAGCCCCAGCATTTT. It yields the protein CASSLEPPNQPQHF. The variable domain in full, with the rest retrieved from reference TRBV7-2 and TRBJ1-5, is GAGVSQSPSNKVTEKGKDVELRCDPISGHTALYWYRQSLGQGLEFLIYFQGNSAPDKSGLPSDRFSAERTGGSVSTLTIQRTQQEDSAVYLCASSLEPPNQPQHFGDGTRLSIL.

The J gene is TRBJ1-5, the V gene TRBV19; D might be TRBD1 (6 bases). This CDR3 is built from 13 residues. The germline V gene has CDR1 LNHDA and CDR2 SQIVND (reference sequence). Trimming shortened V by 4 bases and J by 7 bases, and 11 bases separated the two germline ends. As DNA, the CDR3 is TGTGCCAGTAGTACAGGGGTTTGGCAGCCCCAGCATTTT. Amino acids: CASSTGVWQPQHF.

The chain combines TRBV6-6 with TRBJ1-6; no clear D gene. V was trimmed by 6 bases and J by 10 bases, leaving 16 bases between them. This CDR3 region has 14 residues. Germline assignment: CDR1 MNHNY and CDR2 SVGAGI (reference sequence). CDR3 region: CASRPGGRGSPLHF. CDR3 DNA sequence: TGTGCCAGCAGACCTGGAGGGAGAGGATCACCCCTCCACTTT.

CDR3 in amino acids: CATGQVPNQPQHF. The CDR3 DNA is TGTGCCACCGGACAGGTCCCTAATCAGCCCCAGCATTTT. This chain joins TRBV19 and TRBJ1-5, with 7 bases that match TRBD1. Germline CDR1 is LNHDA and CDR2 is SQIVND (reference sequence). With 10 bases clipped from V and 4 bases from J, the junction kept 7 bases outside the gene matches. The CDR3 covers 13 residues.